This T cell receptor beta chain originates from a study of naive CD8 T cells in extremely preterm neonates. Study results and limitations: The authors flagged variable productive template counts in preterm samples. Preterm neonates had significantly lower iChao1 richness than other age groups. Preterm infants showed shorter CDR3s, fewer N additions and less trimming than older groups.

J was trimmed by 4 bases and V by 7 bases; bases with no gene match: 12. The CDR3 runs to 15 residues. The germline V gene encodes CDR1 MNHNY and CDR2 SVGAGI (reference sequence). Samples were taken at extremely preterm deliveries at roughly 23-28 weeks of gestation. The sample holds sorted live naive CD8+ CD45RA+CCR7+ T cells. A remark on this clone: Its antigen remains unidentified.

Libraries were prepared by immunoSEQ multiplex PCR; TCRdb keeps only in-frame clonotypes and omits some of them. The sample has about 23,000 clones, about 91% seen once. Sequenced input: naive CD8+ T cells from cord blood. This clonotype was obtained from a boy who was born preterm. The chain is built from TRBV6-6 and TRBJ2-5; 7 bases are a match to TRBD2. This chain's CDR3 is CASIAPGRGRETQYF. The CDR3 DNA reads as TGTGCCAGCATCGCCCCGGGGCGGGGGAGAGAGACCCAGTACTTC.